This T cell receptor (beta chain) was recorded in a study of blood T cell repertoires in COVID-19. Overall study: Sites across the United States, Italy and Spain contributed samples from acute and convalescent COVID-19. From T cells, B-cell-depleted T cells, or PBMCs came the material, which was cDNA or gDNA.

The CDR3 length is 16 residues. Per the germline V gene, CDR1 is MNHEY and CDR2 is SMNVEV (reference sequence). The J segment lost 5 bases and the V segment lost 6 bases, leaving 10 bases of the junction unmatched. Original data processing: Reference gene primer amplification yielded estimated nucleated cell counts. Profiled with immunoSEQ multiplex PCR; TCRdb holds only in-frame clones, not every one. V and J calls and clone size are given by that table; D and trimming were obtained from the DNA. In the table there are tens of thousands of clones, around 86% of which are singletons. This clone was seen only once.

The origin of this receptor is a woman of 80 years or more with acute or convalescent COVID-19. Sequenced input: peripheral blood. This rearrangement joins TRBV27 to TRBJ1-2, with TRBD1 identical over 12 bases. The CDR3 DNA sequence: TGTGCCAGCAGCCCCCTACCGGGACAGGGGGCGTATGGCTACACCTTC. Protein: CASSPLPGQGAYGYTF.